The 30 T cell receptor beta chains below were found in one sample sequenced in a study of response to subunit inactivated influenza vaccine. Using its own MiXCR run on the RT-PCR reads, TCRdb lists one record per CDR3 protein. The table lists 650,000 to 800,000 distinct CDR3 sequences, approximately 17% of them singletons. The source material was PBMCs from blood, sampled more than 4 days after vaccination. The receptors stem from a man aged 45 to 65 who received an inactivated influenza vaccine.

V usage is TRBV4-3 and J usage is TRBJ2-3, with 9 positions matching TRBD2. V lost 4 bases, J lost 6 bases, and 17 bases stayed unmatched. The CDR3 sequence is 18 residues long. Germline V gene sequence: CDR1 LGHNA, CDR2 YSLEER. The CDR3 here is CASSPEGLAGGLIDTQYF. CDR3 DNA sequence: TGCGCCAGCAGCCCTGAGGGTCTGGCGGGGGGGCTTATTGATACGCAGTATTTT.

This clonotype was seen a handful of times. CDR3 sequence: CASSYPSGFGYNEQFF. CDR3 DNA: TGTGCCAGCAGTTACCCCAGCGGGTTCGGTTACAATGAGCAGTTCTTC. V gene TRBV6-2 or TRBV6-3 combines with J gene TRBJ2-1; TRBD2 might be the D (6 bases). The CDR3 sequence is 16 residues long. In germline, CDR1 is MNHEY, CDR2 SVGEGT. V dropped 2 bases and J dropped 4 bases, with 15 bases sitting between them.

The chain combines TRBV12-3 or TRBV12-4 with TRBJ1-6, with D maybe TRBD1 (6 bases). The CDR3 has 13 residues. V was shortened by 7 bases and J by 9 bases, with 13 bases between the two germline ends. CDR3 sequence: CASTPGGASPLHF. DNA for the CDR3: TGTGCCAGCACCCCGGGGGGGGCTTCACCCCTCCACTTT.

This clonotype was recorded once. The gene calls are TRBV28 and TRBJ2-6; 11 nucleotides match TRBD1. Trimming removed 5 bases from V and 2 bases from J; junction bases left unmatched: 5. There are 17 residues in the CDR3. The germline CDR1 and CDR2 sequences are MDHEN and SYDVKM. The CDR3 loop is CASSRDRGIAGANVLTF. CDR3 DNA sequence: TGTGCCAGCAGTCGGGACAGGGGGATTGCTGGGGCCAACGTCCTGACTTTC.

This clonotype was counted many times. This rearrangement joins TRBV20-1 to TRBJ2-7; 9 nucleotides agree with TRBD2. From germline, CDR1 is DFQATT and CDR2 SNEGSKA (reference sequence). V lost 1 base, J lost 6 bases, and 10 bases stayed unmatched. The CDR3 is 15 residues long. CDR3 DNA sequence: TGCAGTGCTAGAGCTCCGACGACTAGCGGTCTCGAGCAGTACTTC. Translated, it gives CSARAPTTSGLEQYF.

This clonotype was observed a few times. The V and J genes are TRBV19 and TRBJ2-4; D is perhaps TRBD1 (5 bases). The CDR3 has 15 amino acids. V shed 2 bases and J shed 3 bases, with 11 bases lying between them. The germline gives CDR1 LNHDA, CDR2 SQIVND (reference sequence). The CDR3 reads CASSIPGWGKNIQYF. The DNA for the CDR3 is TGTGCCAGTAGTATACCAGGGTGGGGCAAAAACATTCAGTACTTC. Variable domain in full (rest from reference TRBV19 and TRBJ2-4): DGGITQSPKYLFRKEGQNVTLSCEQNLNHDAMYWYRQDPGQGLRLIYYSQIVNDFQKGDIAEGYSVSREKKESFPLTVTSAQKNPTAFYLCASSIPGWGKNIQYFGAGTRLSVL.

This clonotype has a count of ten or more. The CDR3 loop reads CASSPLGMNTEAFF. CDR3 in DNA: TGTGCCAGCAGTCCTCTGGGGATGAACACTGAAGCTTTCTTT. This chain joins TRBV7-9 and TRBJ1-1; D gene unclear. The germline CDR1 and CDR2 sequences are SEHNR and FQNEAQ (reference sequence). The CDR3 spans 14 residues. V was trimmed by 6 bases and J by 0 bases, leaving 11 bases between them.

V and J are TRBV27 and TRBJ2-1, with 12 positions matching TRBD2. With V trimmed by 5 bases and J by 0 bases, 8 bases remained unmatched. The CDR3 extends over 18 amino acids. Germline V lookup: CDR1 MNHEY, CDR2 SMNVEV (reference sequence). CDR3 in amino acids: CASSTLAGGISSYNEQFF. The DNA for the CDR3 is TGTGCCAGCAGTACACTAGCGGGAGGAATTAGCTCCTACAATGAGCAGTTCTTC.

V and J are TRBV27 and TRBJ2-7; D possibly matches TRBD1 or TRBD2 (6 bases each). V shed 5 bases and J shed 4 bases, with 18 bases lying between them. The length of the CDR3 is 15 residues. Germline V CDR1 and CDR2: MNHEY, SMNVEV (reference sequence). The CDR3 region has the DNA TGTGCCAGCAGTGGGGGGACAAGGGGCAGGTACGAGCAGTACTTC. Amino acid sequence: CASSGGTRGRYEQYF.

This clonotype was seen more than once but under ten times. This sequence joins TRBV12-3 or TRBV12-4 and TRBJ1-5; D is uncertain. Trimming took off 6 bases at V and 0 bases at J, with 9 bases between the two ends. The CDR3 length is 14 residues. The CDR3 coding sequence is TGTGCCAGCAGCGCGGCAGATAGCAATCAGCCCCAGCATTTT. Encoded protein: CASSAADSNQPQHF.

This sequence joins TRBV7-2 and TRBJ1-5; 11 nucleotides line up with TRBD1. In germline, CDR1 is SGHTA, CDR2 FQGNSA. J lost 9 bases, V lost 5 bases, and 6 bases had no gene match. The CDR3 extends over 14 amino acids. CDR3: CASSPDRGLGPQHF. CDR3 sequence (DNA): TGTGCCAGCAGCCCGGACAGGGGGCTCGGGCCCCAGCATTTT.

This clonotype was counted between two and nine times. CDR3 bases: TGTGCCAGCAGCCAAGGGACAGGGGGCTCTGGGGCCAACGTCCTGACTTTC. This sequence encodes CASSQGTGGSGANVLTF. The rearrangement uses TRBV3-1 and TRBJ2-6, with 10 bases identical to TRBD1. CDR3 length equals 17 residues. V shed 1 base, J shed 0 bases, and the junction held 0 bases outside the gene matches. Germline lookup yields CDR1 LGHDT and CDR2 YNNKEL (reference sequence).

This clonotype was picked up a small number of times. The chain carries TRBV30 and TRBJ2-2; D may match TRBD1 or TRBD2 (6 bases each). The V and J ends lost 5 bases and 4 bases respectively, with 11 bases between them. The germline V gene has CDR1 GTSNPN and CDR2 SVGIG (reference sequence). This CDR3 comprises 13 residues. The CDR3 DNA reads TGTGCCTGGGGCAGGGGAGGCACCGGGGAGCTGTTTTTT. Translating gives CAWGRGGTGELFF. The variable domain in full, with the rest retrieved from reference TRBV30 and TRBJ2-2, is SQTIHQWPATLVQPVGSPLSLECTVEGTSNPNLYWYRQAAGRGLQLLFYSVGIGQISSEVPQNLSASRPQDRQFILSSKKLLLSDSGFYLCAWGRGGTGELFFGEGSRLTVL.

CDR3 sequence (DNA): TGCGCCAGCAGTTGGCCGGGGGGCAATTCACCCCTCCACTTT. Translation gives CASSWPGGNSPLHF. The chain employs TRBV10-2 and TRBJ1-6; possible D gene TRBD1, 6 bases. Germline V gives CDR1 WSHSY, CDR2 SAAADI. This CDR3 has 14 residues. V was trimmed by 5 bases and J by 7 bases, leaving 12 bases between them.

The V and J genes are TRBV28 and TRBJ2-7, with TRBD1 identical over 8 bases. The length of the CDR3 is 17 residues. V was clipped by 2 bases and J by 0 bases; unmatched bases: 9. CDR1 and CDR2 (germline): MDHEN, SYDVKM. The DNA for the CDR3 is TGTGCCAGCAGTTTACAACCGGGACAGGAAACCTCCTACGAGCAGTACTTC. Its protein product is CASSLQPGQETSYEQYF.

The J gene is TRBJ2-1, the V gene TRBV9; 8 bases are shared with TRBD2. Germline CDR1 is SGDLS and CDR2 is YYNGEE. The ends lost 3 bases at V and 0 bases at J; junction bases unmatched: 5. CDR3 length: 16 amino acids. CDR3 sequence: CASSATSGISYNEQFF. The CDR3 region has the DNA TGTGCCAGCAGCGCCACTAGCGGAATCTCCTACAATGAGCAGTTCTTC.

J is TRBJ2-7 and V is TRBV5-1; D may be TRBD1 (5 bases). This CDR3 is 17 amino acids long. CDR1 is SGHRS and CDR2 is YFSETQ in the germline V gene. V was clipped by 1 base and J by 0 bases, with 17 bases between them. Here the CDR3 DNA reads TGCGCCAGCAGCTTGCCCGACTCGGACACCCGCTCCTACGAGCAGTACTTC. Translating it yields CASSLPDSDTRSYEQYF.

This chain uses TRBV4-3 with TRBJ1-2, with 7 bases matching TRBD1. The CDR3 contains 12 residues. The germline CDR1 and CDR2 sequences are LGHNA and YSLEER. V lost 4 bases and J lost 6; bases outside the gene matches: 2. The CDR3 loop is CASSLGGHGYTF. The DNA of the CDR3 is TGCGCCAGCAGCCTAGGGGGCCATGGCTACACCTTC.

This sequence joins TRBV5-1 and TRBJ1-1; 7 positions match TRBD1. With V trimmed by 1 base and J by 4 bases, 7 bases remained unmatched. In germline, CDR1 is SGHRS, CDR2 YFSETQ. This CDR3 is 15 amino acids long. CDR3 sequence reads: CASSLYATGTTEAFF. CDR3 nucleotide sequence: TGCGCCAGCAGCTTGTACGCGACAGGGACCACTGAAGCTTTCTTT.

This clonotype was recorded a few times. CDR3 coding DNA: TGCGCCAGCAGCCAAGAGTGGGGGGCAGGGGGCGGAGGCTACACCTTC. Amino acids: CASSQEWGAGGGGYTF. This rearrangement joins TRBV4-1 to TRBJ1-2; 8 positions agree with TRBD1. The CDR3 is 16 amino acids. Trimming at V came to 0 bases and at J to 8 bases, leaving 11 bases not matched to a gene. Germline V gene sequence: CDR1 MGHRA, CDR2 YSYEKL.

The sample holds a few counts of this clonotype. This chain's CDR3 is CASSQMTGTTTDTQYF. The DNA for the CDR3 is TGTGCCAGCAGCCAAATGACCGGGACTACCACAGATACGCAGTATTTT. The chain links TRBV4-2 to TRBJ2-3, with TRBD2 matching 7 bases. Per germline, CDR1 LGHNA and CDR2 YNFKEQ. V shed 2 bases and J 2 bases; nucleotides not matched to a gene: 7. This CDR3 is 16 amino acids long.

This clonotype was seen ten or more times. The chain carries TRBV25-1 and TRBJ2-5, with 7 positions matching TRBD2. Germline V CDR1 and CDR2: MGHDK, SYGVNS. V trimming: 3 bases; J trimming: 9 bases; junction bases outside the gene matches: 7. The CDR3 runs to 13 residues. CDR3 region: CASSEGGGASQYF. The DNA of the CDR3 is TGTGCCAGCAGTGAGGGGGGAGGGGCGTCCCAGTACTTC.

This clonotype has more than one count but fewer than ten. The chain is built from TRBV6-6 and TRBJ1-2; D gene unclear. The CDR3 consists of 12 residues. The germline V gene has CDR1 MNHNY and CDR2 SVGAGI (reference sequence). V shed 10 bases and J shed 3 bases, with 12 bases lying between them. CDR3 DNA sequence: TGTGCCACCCACCCCGGGCACTATGGCTACACCTTC. Translated, it gives CATHPGHYGYTF.

CDR3 protein: CASSQGTQNTQYF. The CDR3 coding sequence is TGTGCCAGCAGCCAAGGAACTCAAAATACGCAGTATTTT. V is TRBV14 and J is TRBJ2-3; no definite D call. V lost 1 base and J 7 bases, leaving 9 bases between the germline ends. This CDR3 is built from 13 residues. Germline CDR1 and CDR2: SGHDN and FVKESK.

There are a few counts of this clonotype. V is TRBV6-1 and J is TRBJ1-1, with a weak D call TRBD1 (5 bases). V dropped 3 bases and J dropped 8 bases, with 16 bases sitting between them. The CDR3 has 14 amino acids. The germline gives CDR1 MNHNS, CDR2 SASEGT. The CDR3 here is CASSEEAWGTEAFF. The CDR3 DNA sequence: TGTGCCAGCAGTGAGGAGGCTTGGGGGACCGAAGCTTTCTTT.

This clonotype was picked up many times. The V and J genes are TRBV29-1 and TRBJ2-1; perhaps TRBD1 as D (5 bases). V was shortened by 4 bases and J by 4 bases, with 20 bases between the two germline ends. Germline-derived CDR1 and CDR2 are SQVTM and ANQGSEA. The CDR3 length is 16 residues. CDR3 residues: CSVVGIGARLYNEQFF. CDR3 in DNA: TGCAGCGTTGTGGGGATAGGGGCCCGGCTGTACAATGAGCAGTTCTTC.

This clonotype was recorded a few times. The chain recombines TRBV6-5 with TRBJ2-2; D not resolved. Per the germline V gene, CDR1 is MNHEY and CDR2 is SVGAGI. The CDR3 is made up of 11 amino acids. V was trimmed by 2 bases and J by 8 bases, leaving 3 bases between them. The chain's CDR3 is CASSYMGELFF. DNA for the CDR3: TGTGCCAGCAGTTACATGGGGGAGCTGTTTTTT.

A note on this clonotype: This sequence may be a read error, since a much larger clone differs from it by one base. The V call is TRBV29-1, the J call TRBJ2-3, with a possible D match to TRBD1 (7 bases). CDR3 length equals 17 residues. The germline CDR1 and CDR2 sequences are SQVTM and ANQGSEA. The CDR3 bases are TGCAGGGTCGAGGGGGCACGGGGGCGGCTCGACACAGATACGCAGTATTTT. Translating it yields CRVEGARGRLDTDTQYF.

The rearrangement links TRBV5-1 to TRBJ1-1; perhaps TRBD1 as D (5 bases). CDR1 and CDR2 (germline): SGHRS, YFSETQ. Trimming stripped 5 bases from V and 7 bases from J, with 9 bases between. CDR3 length: 11 amino acids. DNA for the CDR3: TGCGCCAGCAGGGCGGACATTGAAGCTTTCTTT. The encoded protein is CASRADIEAFF.

This clonotype was counted many times. The gene calls are TRBV5-6 and TRBJ2-6, with D perhaps TRBD1 (5 bases). The V end lost 0 bases, the J end lost 2 bases, and 6 bases lay between the germline ends. Germline CDR1 is SGHDT and CDR2 is YYEEEE. The CDR3 loop spans 15 amino acids. Here the CDR3 DNA reads TGTGCCAGCAGCTTGGCAGGGACTGGGGCCAACGTCCTGACTTTC. Protein: CASSLAGTGANVLTF.